This T cell receptor beta chain was profiled in a study of a mutant IDH1 vaccine in newly diagnosed glioma. Study in general: Vaccination started 4-6 weeks after radiotherapy alone, or with temozolomide cycles. Patients previously underwent radiotherapy, temozolomide, or both, and most underwent both. At week 35 came visit V12, and visit V13 followed at week 47.

V lost 0 bases, J lost 4 bases, and 17 bases lay in between. Germline V lookup: CDR1 MGHRA, CDR2 YSYEKL. This CDR3 spans 17 amino acids. As to this clone: The antigen remains unidentified.

Clones were read by immunoSEQ multiplex PCR, and TCRdb kept only the in-frame ones, dropping some. The table lists approximately 41,000 clones, more than 80% of them singletons, with approximately 1.6% in the top ten. The time point was: week 35, safety follow-up. Mutant IDH1 20-mer peptide, at 300 ug, made up each vaccine dose, with topical imiquimod. The study's findings and limits: Most patients, 85% to 95%, showed vaccine-induced immune responses.

The starting material was PBMCs, obtained from a glioma patient whose treatment included an IDH1 peptide vaccine. The sequence was collected from a man aged 40-55 years with glioma. The genes are TRBV4-1 and TRBJ2-3; the D call may be TRBD1 or TRBD2 (6 bases each). CDR3 in amino acids: CASSQEGHLRGADTQYF. The CDR3 coding sequence is TGCGCCAGCAGCCAAGAAGGTCACCTAAGGGGGGCAGATACGCAGTATTTT.